This entry describes one T cell receptor beta chain. The donors, all of them Caucasian adults, lived in Nashville, Tennessee. CDR3 length: 15 residues. The germline V gene encodes CDR1 MDHEN and CDR2 SYDVKM. Trimming left V 3 bases short and J 0 bases short, with 8 bases between. Deep was the level at which the assay was run. Using ten immunoSEQ deep assay plates, investigators sequenced unsorted PBMC DNA. Measured with immunoSEQ multiplex PCR; TCRdb has only the in-frame clones, and not every one. The sample includes 450,000 to 500,000 clones, almost 80% seen only once; the top ten take about 12%. The sample comes from a study of shared clonotypes between healthy human individuals. Study-level information: Donors, aged 18 to 49, were a couple of women and a few men.

The TCR was taken from a woman aged 40 to 50 in good health. Some clones in this sample may be carry-over from other donors' samples. The specimen was PBMCs. The chain joins TRBV28 to TRBJ1-4, with D possibly being TRBD1 (5 bases). The CDR3, as DNA: TGTGCCAGCAGTTTTCAGGGAGCAACTAATGAAAAACTGTTTTTT. It encodes CASSFQGATNEKLFF.